Detailed here is one T cell receptor (beta chain). The antigen is unknown. Unique molecular identifiers had been added to the TCR beta cDNA libraries. TCRdb processed the PCR reads anew with MiXCR; each CDR3 protein has one entry. This sample yields about 160,000 distinct CDR3 sequences, of which around 34% are seen a single time; over 25% belongs to the top ten. The CDR3 totals 15 residues. Germline V CDR1 and CDR2: SEHNR, FQNEAQ (reference sequence). J lost 4 bases, V lost 3 bases, and 5 bases had no gene match. This sample was taken from a study of post-analysis software for immune sequencing data. General study points: Normalized Chao1 diversity was significantly reduced in patients versus controls. When patients were compared with controls, a handful of TRBV segments were more frequent, TRBV5-6, TRBV5-1 and TRBV20-1 among them.

The receptor was derived from a girl aged 10 to 17 with multiple sclerosis. The material sequenced was blood, taken after autologous hematopoietic stem cell transplantation. This chain joins TRBV7-9 and TRBJ2-3, with 9 nucleotides matching TRBD2. The CDR3 spells CASSLGTSPPDTQYF. CDR3 sequence (DNA): TGTGCCAGCAGCTTGGGGACTAGCCCCCCAGATACGCAGTATTTT.